A single sample is the source of the 13 T cell receptor beta chains below, sequenced in a study of CD8 T cells in ankylosing spondylitis. TCRdb re-called the 5' RACE reads through MiXCR, storing one row per CDR3 protein. The sample shows 180,000 or so distinct CDR3 sequences, around a tenth of them seen only once. Sequenced material: blood, either unsorted or a sorted T cell fraction (not recorded which). These receptors came from a male donor with ankylosing spondylitis or in good health (not recorded which).

Many counts were recorded for this clonotype. The chain links TRBV20-1 to TRBJ2-1; either TRBD1 or TRBD2 may supply D (5 bases each). Looked up from germline, CDR1 is DFQATT and CDR2 is SNEGSKA (reference sequence). V lost 0 bases to trimming and J lost 11 bases, with 8 bases between them. The CDR3 loop spans 11 amino acids. The CDR3 nucleotides are TGCAGTGCTAGAGAGGGGACGAAGCAGTTCTTC. The encoded protein is CSAREGTKQFF.

This clonotype was detected only a few times. The CDR3 DNA follows: TGTGCCAGCAGCTCGGACGGGCGCAGCACAGATACGCAGTATTTT. Its translation: CASSSDGRSTDTQYF. The J gene is TRBJ2-3, the V gene TRBV5-8, with D uncertain. Germline V gene lookup returns CDR1 SGHTS and CDR2 YDEGEE. Trimming left V 3 bases short and J 0 bases short, with 11 bases between. The CDR3 contains 15 residues. Using reference TRBV5-8 and TRBJ2-3 for the parts outside the CDR3, the full variable domain is EAGVTQSPTHLIKTRGQQATLRCSPISGHTSVYWYQQALGLGLQFLLWYDEGEERNRGNFPPRFSGRQFPNYSSELNVNALELEDSALYLCASSSDGRSTDTQYFGPGTRLTVL.

This clonotype showed up many times. This rearrangement joins TRBV5-1 to TRBJ2-7; no firm D call. The CDR3 is 15 residues long. Germline CDR1 reads SGHRS; CDR2 reads YFSETQ. V lost 0 bases and J 1 base, leaving 11 bases between the germline ends. DNA of the CDR3: TGCGCCAGCAGCTTGGGAGGCGGAGTTTCCTACGAGCAGTACTTC. Its protein product is CASSLGGGVSYEQYF.

A few counts support this clonotype. The V gene is TRBV15, the J gene TRBJ2-1; 9 nucleotides line up with TRBD2. The ends lost 1 base at V and 12 bases at J; junction bases unmatched: 7. The CDR3 has 14 amino acids. Per germline, CDR1 LNHNV and CDR2 YYDKDF (reference sequence). CDR3 amino acids: CATSRVGLASAQFF. CDR3 nucleotide sequence: TGTGCCACCAGCAGAGTGGGACTAGCTAGTGCGCAGTTCTTC.

The chain uses TRBV6-1 and TRBJ2-7; unclear D gene. The germline V gene encodes CDR1 MNHNS and CDR2 SASEGT. The CDR3 is made up of 13 amino acids. Trimming took off 7 bases at V and 4 bases at J, with 14 bases between the two ends. CDR3 in amino acids: CASTKTRGYEQYF. DNA of the CDR3: TGTGCCAGCACCAAGACACGAGGTTACGAGCAGTACTTC.

Concerning this clonotype itself: The junction shows a germline mismatch at one end, possibly a read error. The chain couples TRBV27 to TRBJ1-6; 7 nucleotides line up with TRBD1. Germline V CDR1 and CDR2: MNHEY, SMNVEV (reference sequence). This CDR3 has 12 residues. This CDR3 reads CVSSQSGGPLHF. In DNA, the CDR3 is TGTGTCAGCAGTCAATCAGGGGGACCCCTCCACTTT.

This clonotype occurred many times. The rearrangement joins TRBV27 to TRBJ1-2; D possibly corresponds to TRBD1 (5 bases). Germline CDR1 is MNHEY and CDR2 is SMNVEV (reference sequence). The CDR3 loop spans 11 amino acids. Trimming removed 6 bases at V and 7 bases at J, with 9 bases between. The CDR3 DNA reads as TGTGCCAGCAGCCCAGGGTTTGGCTACACCTTC. Its translation: CASSPGFGYTF.

This clonotype was observed at least ten times. The chain is built from TRBV20-1 and TRBJ1-1, with TRBD1 as a possible D gene (5 bases). This CDR3 is built from 12 residues. V gave up 5 bases and J gave up 4 bases, with 11 bases separating them. From germline, CDR1 is DFQATT and CDR2 SNEGSKA (reference sequence). For the CDR3, the DNA is TGCAGTGCTTGGGGCGGAGGCACTGAAGCTTTCTTT. The encoded protein is CSAWGGGTEAFF.

This clonotype was detected many times. V usage is TRBV20-1 and J usage is TRBJ1-6, with unresolved D. This CDR3 has 13 amino acids. Germline V gene sequence: CDR1 DFQATT, CDR2 SNEGSKA (reference sequence). Trimming pared 3 bases from V and 10 bases from J, leaving 13 bases between. In DNA, the CDR3 is TGCAGTGCTAGGGAGGCCCGCGGGTCACCCCTCCACTTT. Translated: CSAREARGSPLHF.

In its sample, this clonotype was seen many times. The chain links TRBV3-1 to TRBJ1-5; D remains ambiguous. The CDR3 is 13 residues long. Germline-derived CDR1 and CDR2 are LGHDT and YNNKEL (reference sequence). Trimming took 2 bases from V and 5 from J, leaving 7 bases between them. The CDR3 reads CASSQTRYQPQHF. The CDR3 DNA is TGTGCCAGCAGCCAAACCCGGTATCAGCCCCAGCATTTT.

The rearrangement uses TRBV11-3 and TRBJ2-1, with 12 bases that match TRBD2. This CDR3 is built from 16 residues. Germline values: CDR1 SGHNT, CDR2 YENEEA. After removal of 1 base from V and 8 bases from J, the junction contained 6 bases not matched to a gene. The CDR3 DNA reads as TGTGCCAGCAGCTTAGCTCTAGCGGGGGGGTACCATGAGCAGTTCTTC. Its protein product is CASSLALAGGYHEQFF.

The CDR3 protein is CASTDRGRRTGELFF. CDR3 bases: TGTGCCAGCACCGACAGGGGTAGGAGGACCGGGGAGCTGTTTTTT. The rearrangement joins TRBV3-1 to TRBJ2-2; 8 bases are shared with TRBD1. Germline V gene lookup returns CDR1 LGHDT and CDR2 YNNKEL (reference sequence). V dropped 7 bases and J dropped 5; count of bases not matched to a gene: 9. The CDR3 contains 15 residues.

Only one count was recorded for this clonotype. The junction differs from germline at one of its ends, possibly a read error. The chain carries TRBV29-1 and TRBJ2-7; tentative D call: TRBD2 (5 bases). Germline assignment: CDR1 SQVTM and CDR2 ANQGSEA. The CDR3 is 13 residues long. CDR3 amino acids: CSVVSTSSYGQYF. The CDR3, as DNA: TGCAGCGTTGTCTCTACTAGTTCCTACGGGCAGTACTTC.